These 8 T cell receptor beta chains share one sample of origin, sequenced in a study of T cell repertoires in cytomegalovirus infection (dated by TCRdb to between 2018 and 2020). Sequencing relied on an Illumina HiSeq 1500. TCRdb trimmed the raw reads at Q25, called clones with MiXCR and kept productive beta chains. Every CDR3 protein is listed once, alongside the most common genes and DNA of its rows. The sample table holds nearly 550,000 distinct CDR3 sequences, of which about 17% were seen once. The ten biggest clones cover more than 20% of the sample. Sequenced sample: CD8+ T cells from PBMCs. Source of these receptors: a human donor in good health (CMV status not recorded). Some clones in this sample may be carry-over from other donors' samples.

This clonotype was counted a few times. The chain joins TRBV29-1 to TRBJ1-1; a possible D gene is TRBD1 (6 bases). This CDR3 spans 13 amino acids. In germline, CDR1 is SQVTM, CDR2 ANQGSEA. This CDR3 reads CSFWGPPGTEAFF. DNA of the CDR3: TGCAGTTTTTGGGGGCCCCCCGGGACTGAAGCTTTCTTT.

This clonotype was detected only once. V gene TRBV7-6 combines with J gene TRBJ1-3, with unresolved D. The CDR3 runs 16 residues. CDR1 is SGHVS, CDR2 FNYEAQ, per germline. The V gene lost 5 bases and the J gene lost 0 bases, with 14 bases spanning the gap. In DNA form, the CDR3 reads TGTGCCAGCAGCCCATCGGGCACGGCCTCTGGAAACACCATATATTTT. Translated, it gives CASSPSGTASGNTIYF. The variable domain in full, with the rest retrieved from reference TRBV7-6 and TRBJ1-3, is GAGVSQSPRYKVTKRGQDVALRCDPISGHVSLYWYRQALGQGPEFLTYFNYEAQQDKSGLPNDRFSAERPEGSISTLTIQRTEQRDSAMYRCASSPSGTASGNTIYFGEGSWLTVV.

The rearrangement links TRBV15 to TRBJ1-1; D is ambiguous. The CDR3 runs to 15 residues. Between the trimmed V and J ends, which lost 0 bases and 4 bases, there was a span of 12 bases. Germline V gene data show CDR1 as LNHNV and CDR2 as YYDKDF (reference sequence). The CDR3: CATSRDERRSTEAFF. Written as DNA, the CDR3 is TGTGCCACCAGCAGAGACGAGCGGAGGAGCACTGAAGCTTTCTTT.

V gene TRBV19 combines with J gene TRBJ2-1, with 7 positions matching TRBD1. After removal of 7 bases from V and 0 bases from J, the junction contained 12 bases not matched to a gene. CDR1 LNHDA and CDR2 SQIVND come from the germline V gene (reference sequence). The CDR3 sequence is 17 residues long. In DNA, the CDR3 is TGTGCCAGTACAACCCCTGGACAGGTTCTCTCCTACAATGAGCAGTTCTTC. Its protein product is CASTTPGQVLSYNEQFF. The full variable domain, rest sourced from reference TRBV19 and TRBJ2-1, is DGGITQSPKYLFRKEGQNVTLSCEQNLNHDAMYWYRQDPGQGLRLIYYSQIVNDFQKGDIAEGYSVSREKKESFPLTVTSAQKNPTAFYLCASTTPGQVLSYNEQFFGPGTRLTVL.

This clonotype was detected ten times or more. The chain employs TRBV6-1 and TRBJ2-1, with 7 bases fitting TRBD1. The CDR3 covers 14 residues. Trimming removed 5 bases from V and 6 bases from J; junction bases left unmatched: 7. Germline values: CDR1 MNHNS, CDR2 SASEGT. The CDR3 loop is CASSTSPGGNEQFF. CDR3 coding DNA: TGTGCCAGCAGTACGTCTCCAGGGGGCAATGAGCAGTTCTTC.

This clonotype was recorded at least ten times. The rearrangement joins TRBV7-2 to TRBJ2-7, with 7 bases identical to TRBD1. CDR3 length: 15 amino acids. Germline lookup yields CDR1 SGHTA and CDR2 FQGNSA. V lost 6 bases and J lost 2; bases outside the gene matches: 10. The CDR3 DNA sequence: TGTGCCAGCAGGCCGCCAGGGACAGCCCCCTACGAGCAGTACTTC. Translation gives CASRPPGTAPYEQYF.

This clonotype was found a few times. The DNA for the CDR3 is TGTGCCAGCAGTGAGGAAAGGACTACAAACTACGAGCAGTACTTC. It is translated as CASSEERTTNYEQYF. The chain couples TRBV2 to TRBJ2-7; weak D call: TRBD2 (6 bases). This CDR3 comprises 15 residues. Between the trimmed V and J ends, which lost 3 bases and 3 bases, there was a span of 15 bases. Germline CDR1 SNHLY, CDR2 FYNNEI.

The genes are TRBV28 and TRBJ2-7; D is possibly TRBD1 or TRBD2 (5 bases each). Germline V gives CDR1 MDHEN, CDR2 SYDVKM. V lost 6 bases and J lost 0, with 12 bases in between. There are 14 residues in the CDR3. The CDR3 spells CASSNRDDSYEQYF. The CDR3 DNA reads as TGTGCCAGCAGCAACCGGGACGACTCCTACGAGCAGTACTTC.